This T cell receptor (beta chain) was retrieved from a study of neurological immune-mediated disorders. The cDNA was synthesized by 5'RACE incorporating 10-nucleotide random UMIs. TCRdb used MiXCR to reprocess the 5' RACE reads, holding one entry per CDR3 protein. The table lists approximately 100,000 distinct CDR3 sequences, 3.5% of them singletons. This clonotype was seen ten or more times. V was clipped by 3 bases and J by 7 bases, with 10 bases between them. The CDR3 totals 12 residues. Germline V gene data show CDR1 as SGHRS and CDR2 as YFSETQ. V and J are TRBV5-1 and TRBJ1-1; no clear D gene. The TCR comes from a woman younger than 35 with multiple sclerosis. Sequencing used PBMCs. CDR3 nucleotides: TGCGCCAGCAGCTCGTCTGACCGTGAAGCTTTCTTT. It translates to CASSSSDREAFF.